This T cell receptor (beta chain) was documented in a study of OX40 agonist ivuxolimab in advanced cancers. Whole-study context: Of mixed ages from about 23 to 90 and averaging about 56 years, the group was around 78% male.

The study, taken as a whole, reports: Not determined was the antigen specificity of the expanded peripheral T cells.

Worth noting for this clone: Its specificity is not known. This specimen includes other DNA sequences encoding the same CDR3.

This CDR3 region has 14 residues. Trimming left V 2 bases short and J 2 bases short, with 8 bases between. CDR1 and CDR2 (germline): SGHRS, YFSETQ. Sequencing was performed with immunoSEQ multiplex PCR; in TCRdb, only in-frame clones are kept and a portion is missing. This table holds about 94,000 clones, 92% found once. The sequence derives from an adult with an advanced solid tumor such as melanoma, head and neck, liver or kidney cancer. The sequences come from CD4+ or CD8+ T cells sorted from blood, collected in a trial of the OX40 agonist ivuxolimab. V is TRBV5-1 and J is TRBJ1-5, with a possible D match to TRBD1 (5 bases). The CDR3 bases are TGCGCCAGCAGCTTACGGGGGGGCAATCAGCCCCAGCATTTT. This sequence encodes CASSLRGGNQPQHF. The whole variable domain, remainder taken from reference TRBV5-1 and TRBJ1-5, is KAGVTQTPRYLIKTRGQQVTLSCSPISGHRSVSWYQQTPGQGLQFLFEYFSETQRNKGNFPGRFSGRQFSNSRSEMNVSTLELGDSALYLCASSLRGGNQPQHFGDGTRLSIL.